This note documents a single TCR beta chain sequence. Authors' analysis steps: How many nucleated cells were present was estimated from reference gene primer amplification. The table came from immunoSEQ multiplex PCR; TCRdb's copy has only in-frame clones and leaves some out. V and J calls and clone size follow that table, whereas D and trimming were derived from the DNA. Seen here are about 210,000 clones, around four fifths observed once, and the top ten hold about a tenth. The data belong to a study of blood T cell repertoires in COVID-19. Study as a whole: Sample material is recorded as cDNA or gDNA derived from T cells, B-cell-depleted T cells, or PBMCs.

From germline, CDR1 is SGHRS and CDR2 YFSETQ. Between the trimmed V and J ends, which lost 4 bases and 4 bases, there was a span of 15 bases. The CDR3 is 15 residues long. Which cohort a participant joined came from the clinical history participants gave. Symptom resolution, clearance, or two negative PCRs marked the recovered donors of Cohort 3. The V and J genes are TRBV5-1 and TRBJ1-5, with D perhaps TRBD1 (5 bases). This sequence was found in a man between 35 and 55 years old who had recovered from COVID-19. Sequencing was performed on PBMCs or T cells enriched from blood (not recorded which). CDR3: CASSTGGPGNQPQHF. CDR3 bases: TGCGCCAGCAGCACCGGGGGTCCGGGGAATCAGCCCCAGCATTTT.